These 4 T cell receptor beta chains were all obtained from the same sample, sequenced in a study of T cell responses to AZD1222 COVID-19 vaccine. The method was immunoSEQ multiplex PCR; TCRdb's version includes in-frame clones alone and lacks a portion of them. The data show 150,000 to 200,000 clones, around nine tenths seen once. The sequences come from peripheral blood, collected 28 days after the second AZD1222 dose. Receptors originate from an adult who received the AZD1222 COVID-19 vaccine.

The chain has TRBV3-1 (or the pseudogene TRBV3-2) and TRBJ1-4, with TRBD1 identical over 7 bases. After removal of 4 bases from V and 3 bases from J, the junction contained 8 bases not matched to a gene. The CDR3 length is 16 residues. Germline V gene sequence: CDR1 LGHDT, CDR2 YNNKEL (reference sequence). The CDR3 sequence is CASSRDSPSANEKLFF. The DNA for the CDR3 is TGTGCCAGCAGCCGGGACAGCCCCAGTGCTAATGAAAAACTGTTTTTT.

A single count supports this clone. This chain joins TRBV3-1 (or the pseudogene TRBV3-2) and TRBJ1-5; 7 bases agree with TRBD1. V lost 0 bases, J lost 7 bases, and 6 bases stayed unmatched. The CDR3 totals 15 residues. CDR1 and CDR2 from the germline V gene are LGHDT and YNNKEL (reference sequence). Written as DNA, the CDR3 is TGTGCCAGCAGCCAAGATTCGTCAGGGGGGCAGCCCCAGCATTTT. This encodes CASSQDSSGGQPQHF.

The gene calls are TRBV19 and TRBJ1-5; tentative D call: TRBD1 (5 bases). Per the germline V gene, CDR1 is LNHDA and CDR2 is SQIVND (reference sequence). Trimming shortened V by 7 bases and J by 0 bases, and 13 bases separated the two germline ends. This CDR3 has 15 amino acids. CDR3 residues: CASTPLDSSNQPQHF. The CDR3 DNA is TGTGCCAGTACCCCCCTCGACAGTAGCAATCAGCCCCAGCATTTT.

V usage is TRBV6-6 and J usage is TRBJ1-5, with D maybe TRBD1 (5 bases). CDR3 size: 14 residues. V lost 6 bases and J lost 1, with 10 bases in between. CDR1 and CDR2 from the germline V gene are MNHNY and SVGAGI (reference sequence). The CDR3 region has the DNA TGTGCCAGCAGAGAGGGACGGAGCAATCAGCCCCAGCATTTT. This translates into CASREGRSNQPQHF.